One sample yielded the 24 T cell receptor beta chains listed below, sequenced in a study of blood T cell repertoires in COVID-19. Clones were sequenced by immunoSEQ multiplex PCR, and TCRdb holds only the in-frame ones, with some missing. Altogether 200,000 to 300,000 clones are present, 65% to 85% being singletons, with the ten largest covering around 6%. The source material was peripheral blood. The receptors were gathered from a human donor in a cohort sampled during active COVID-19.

Here the CDR3 DNA reads TGTGCCTGGAGTAGGGGGCGCGTCCAAAACCCCTACGAGCAGTACTTC. Translating gives CAWSRGRVQNPYEQYF. V gene TRBV30 combines with J gene TRBJ2-7; TRBD1 matches 7 bases. The V and J ends lost 2 bases and 2 bases, in that order; junction bases with no gene match: 12. CDR1 is GTSNPN and CDR2 is SVGIG in the germline V gene (reference sequence). CDR3 length: 16 residues.

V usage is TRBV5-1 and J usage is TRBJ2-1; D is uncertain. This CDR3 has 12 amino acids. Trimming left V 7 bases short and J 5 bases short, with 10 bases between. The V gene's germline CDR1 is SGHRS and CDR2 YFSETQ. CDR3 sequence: CASRPGHNEQFF. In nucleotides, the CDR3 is TGCGCCAGCCGTCCTGGGCACAATGAGCAGTTCTTC. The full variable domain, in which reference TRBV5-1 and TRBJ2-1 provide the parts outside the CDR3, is KAGVTQTPRYLIKTRGQQVTLSCSPISGHRSVSWYQQTPGQGLQFLFEYFSETQRNKGNFPGRFSGRQFSNSRSEMNVSTLELGDSALYLCASRPGHNEQFFGPGTRLTVL.

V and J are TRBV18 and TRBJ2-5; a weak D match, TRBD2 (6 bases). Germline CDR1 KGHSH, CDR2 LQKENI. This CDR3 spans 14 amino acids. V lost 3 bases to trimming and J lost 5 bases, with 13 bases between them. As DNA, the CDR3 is TGTGCCAGCTCACCGCGGGACCACGGGGAGACCCAGTACTTC. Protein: CASSPRDHGETQYF.

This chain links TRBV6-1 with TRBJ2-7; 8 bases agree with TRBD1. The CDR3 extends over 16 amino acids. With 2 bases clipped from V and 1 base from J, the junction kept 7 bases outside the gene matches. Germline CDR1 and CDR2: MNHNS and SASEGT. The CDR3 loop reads CASSERTGSISYEQYF. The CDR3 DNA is TGTGCCAGCAGTGAAAGGACAGGGTCAATTTCCTACGAGCAGTACTTC.

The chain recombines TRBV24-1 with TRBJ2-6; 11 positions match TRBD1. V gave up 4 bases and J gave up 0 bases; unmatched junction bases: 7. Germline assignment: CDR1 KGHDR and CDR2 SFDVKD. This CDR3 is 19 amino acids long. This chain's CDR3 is CATSEPKGQGVSGANVLTF. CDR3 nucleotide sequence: TGTGCCACCAGTGAGCCGAAGGGACAGGGGGTCTCTGGGGCCAACGTCCTGACTTTC.

In nucleotides, the CDR3 is TGCGCCAGCAGCCCGGGAGTGGGGGTAACTAATGAAAAACTGTTTTTT. Protein product: CASSPGVGVTNEKLFF. The V call is TRBV5-1, the J call TRBJ1-4; possible D gene TRBD1, 5 bases. The CDR3 covers 16 residues. V was trimmed by 4 bases and J by 1 base, leaving 14 bases between them. CDR1 is SGHRS, CDR2 YFSETQ, per germline.

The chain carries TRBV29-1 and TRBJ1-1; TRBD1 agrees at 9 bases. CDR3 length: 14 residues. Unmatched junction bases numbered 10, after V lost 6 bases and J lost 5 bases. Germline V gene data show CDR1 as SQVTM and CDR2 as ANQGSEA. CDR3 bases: TGCAGCGTCAAGGACAGGGGTGTTGGAACTGAAGCTTTCTTT. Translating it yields CSVKDRGVGTEAFF.

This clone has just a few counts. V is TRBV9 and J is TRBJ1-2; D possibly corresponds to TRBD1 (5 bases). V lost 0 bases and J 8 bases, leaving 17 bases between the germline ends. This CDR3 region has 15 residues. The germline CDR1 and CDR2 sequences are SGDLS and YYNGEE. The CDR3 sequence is CASSVDGQGVGGYTF. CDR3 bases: TGTGCCAGCAGCGTAGATGGGCAGGGTGTAGGAGGCTACACCTTC.

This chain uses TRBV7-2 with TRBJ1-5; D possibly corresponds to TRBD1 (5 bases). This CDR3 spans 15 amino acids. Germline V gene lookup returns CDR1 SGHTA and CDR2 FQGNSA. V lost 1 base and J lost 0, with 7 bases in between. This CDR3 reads CASSLDGGSNQPQHF. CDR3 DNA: TGTGCCAGCAGCTTAGACGGGGGTAGCAATCAGCCCCAGCATTTT.

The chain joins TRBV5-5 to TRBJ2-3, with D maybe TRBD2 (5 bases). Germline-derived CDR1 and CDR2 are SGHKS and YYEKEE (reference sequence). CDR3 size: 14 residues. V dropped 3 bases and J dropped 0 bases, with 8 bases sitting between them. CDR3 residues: CASSSEGSTDTQYF. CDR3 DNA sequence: TGTGCCAGCAGCTCTGAGGGTAGCACAGATACGCAGTATTTT.

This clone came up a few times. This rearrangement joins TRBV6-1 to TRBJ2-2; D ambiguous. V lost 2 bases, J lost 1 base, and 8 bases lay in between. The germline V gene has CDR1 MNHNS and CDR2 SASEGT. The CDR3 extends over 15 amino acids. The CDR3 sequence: CASSEYRVNTGELFF. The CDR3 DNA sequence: TGTGCCAGCAGTGAATACAGAGTGAACACCGGGGAGCTGTTTTTT.

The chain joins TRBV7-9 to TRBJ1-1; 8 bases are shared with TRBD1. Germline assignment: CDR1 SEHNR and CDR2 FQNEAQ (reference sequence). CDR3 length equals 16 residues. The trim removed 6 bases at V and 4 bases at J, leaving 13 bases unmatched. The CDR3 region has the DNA TGTGCCAGCAGTATCCGCAGGGGGCAGGGGGGCACTGAAGCTTTCTTT. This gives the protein CASSIRRGQGGTEAFF.

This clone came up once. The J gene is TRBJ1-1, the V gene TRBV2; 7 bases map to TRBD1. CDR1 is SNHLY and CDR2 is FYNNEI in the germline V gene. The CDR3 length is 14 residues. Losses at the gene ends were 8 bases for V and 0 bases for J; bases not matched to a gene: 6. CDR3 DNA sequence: TGTGCCAGCGGCAGGGGGGTCATGAACACTGAAGCTTTCTTT. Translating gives CASGRGVMNTEAFF.

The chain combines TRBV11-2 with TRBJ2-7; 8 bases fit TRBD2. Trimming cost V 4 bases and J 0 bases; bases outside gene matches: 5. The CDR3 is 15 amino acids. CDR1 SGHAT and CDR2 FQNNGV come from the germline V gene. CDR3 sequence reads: CASSSLAVNSYEQYF. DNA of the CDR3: TGTGCCAGCAGCTCACTAGCGGTGAACTCCTACGAGCAGTACTTC.

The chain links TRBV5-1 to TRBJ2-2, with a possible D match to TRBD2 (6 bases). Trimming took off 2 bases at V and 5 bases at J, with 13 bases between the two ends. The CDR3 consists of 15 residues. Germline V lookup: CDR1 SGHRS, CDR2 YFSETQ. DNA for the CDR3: TGCGCCAGCAGCTTTTATCAGGACTATACCGGGGAGCTGTTTTTT. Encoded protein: CASSFYQDYTGELFF.

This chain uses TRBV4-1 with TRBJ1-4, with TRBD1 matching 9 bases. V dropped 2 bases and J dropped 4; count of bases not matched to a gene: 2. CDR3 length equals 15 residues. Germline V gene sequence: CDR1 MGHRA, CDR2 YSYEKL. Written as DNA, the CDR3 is TGCGCCAGCAGCCAATTGACAGGGGGTAATGAAAAACTGTTTTTT. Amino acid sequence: CASSQLTGGNEKLFF.

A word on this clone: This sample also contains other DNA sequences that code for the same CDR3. CDR3 sequence: CASSPGGARTDTQYF. The CDR3 DNA reads TGTGCCAGCAGCCCCGGGGGGGCCCGCACAGATACGCAGTATTTT. The V gene is TRBV3-1 (or the pseudogene TRBV3-2), the J gene TRBJ2-3; 8 positions agree with TRBD2. The CDR3 sequence is 15 residues long. Germline V gives CDR1 LGHDT, CDR2 YNNKEL (reference sequence). V was pared by 4 bases and J by 1 base, with 4 bases of the junction left unmatched.

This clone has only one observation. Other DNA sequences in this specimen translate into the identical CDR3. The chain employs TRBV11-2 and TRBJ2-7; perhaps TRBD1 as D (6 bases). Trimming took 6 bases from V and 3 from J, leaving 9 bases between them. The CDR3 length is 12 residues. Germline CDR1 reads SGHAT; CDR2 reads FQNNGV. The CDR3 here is CASSSQGYEQYF. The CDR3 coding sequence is TGTGCCAGCAGTTCACAGGGCTACGAGCAGTACTTC.

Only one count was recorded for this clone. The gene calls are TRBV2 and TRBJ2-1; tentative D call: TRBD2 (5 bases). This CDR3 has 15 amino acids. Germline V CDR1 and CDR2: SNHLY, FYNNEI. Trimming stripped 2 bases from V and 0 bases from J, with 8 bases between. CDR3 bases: TGTGCCAGCAGTGAATCGGGAAGCTCCTACAATGAGCAGTTCTTC. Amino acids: CASSESGSSYNEQFF.

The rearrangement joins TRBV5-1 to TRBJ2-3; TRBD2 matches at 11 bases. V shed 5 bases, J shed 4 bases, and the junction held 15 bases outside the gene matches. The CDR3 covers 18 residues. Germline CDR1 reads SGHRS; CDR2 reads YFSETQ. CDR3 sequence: CASSYARSTSGRADTQYF. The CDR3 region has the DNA TGCGCCAGCAGTTATGCACGATCCACTAGCGGGAGAGCAGATACGCAGTATTTT.

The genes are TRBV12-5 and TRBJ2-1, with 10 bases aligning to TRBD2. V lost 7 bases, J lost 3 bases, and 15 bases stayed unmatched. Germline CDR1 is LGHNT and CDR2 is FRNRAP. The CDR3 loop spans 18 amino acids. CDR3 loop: CASVWAPDTSGNYNEQFF. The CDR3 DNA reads TGTGCTAGTGTTTGGGCCCCGGACACTAGCGGGAACTACAATGAGCAGTTCTTC.

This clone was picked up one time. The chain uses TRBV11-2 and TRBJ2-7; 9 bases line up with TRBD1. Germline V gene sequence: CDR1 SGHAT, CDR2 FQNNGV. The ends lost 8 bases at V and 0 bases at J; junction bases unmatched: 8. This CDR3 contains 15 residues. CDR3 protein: CASGKPGQGSYEQYF. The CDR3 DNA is TGTGCCAGCGGAAAGCCGGGACAGGGCTCCTACGAGCAGTACTTC. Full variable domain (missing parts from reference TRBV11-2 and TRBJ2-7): EAGVAQSPRYKIIEKRQSVAFWCNPISGHATLYWYQQILGQGPKLLIQFQNNGVVDDSQLPKDRFSAERLKGVDSTLKIQPAKLEDSAVYLCASGKPGQGSYEQYFGPGTRLTVT.

DNA for the CDR3: TGTGCCAGCAGCCCCACAGGGAACACTGAAGCTTTCTTT. As protein: CASSPTGNTEAFF. This chain links TRBV5-4 with TRBJ1-1, with a tentative D call TRBD1 (5 bases). This CDR3 comprises 13 residues. The V and J ends lost 4 bases and 1 base respectively, with 8 bases between them. CDR1 and CDR2 from the germline V gene are SGHNT and YYREEE (reference sequence). Using reference TRBV5-4 and TRBJ1-1 for the parts outside the CDR3, the full variable domain is ETGVTQSPTHLIKTRGQQVTLRCSSQSGHNTVSWYQQALGQGPQFIFQYYREEENGRGNFPPRFSGLQFPNYSSELNVNALELDDSALYLCASSPTGNTEAFFGQGTRLTVV.

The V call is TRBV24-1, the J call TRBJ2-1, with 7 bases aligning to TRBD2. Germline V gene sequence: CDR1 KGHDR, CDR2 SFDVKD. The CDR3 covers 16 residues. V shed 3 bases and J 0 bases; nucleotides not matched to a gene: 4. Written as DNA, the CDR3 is TGTGCCACCAGTGATGTCATAGCGGGCTCCTACAATGAGCAGTTCTTC. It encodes CATSDVIAGSYNEQFF.